The clone carrying this T cell receptor beta chain was observed once. Original methodology: The assay estimated nucleated cells by amplifying reference gene primers. TCRdb keeps only in-frame clones here, not all; method: immunoSEQ multiplex PCR. V and J calls and clone size are given by that table; D and trimming were obtained from the DNA. The sample lists about 170,000 clones, around 89% seen once, with about 0.77% in the top ten. The record originates from a study of blood T cell repertoires in COVID-19. Across the whole study: Acute and convalescent COVID-19 samples came from the United States, Italy and Spain. T cells, B-cell-depleted T cells, or PBMCs provided the cDNA or gDNA that served as material.

The CDR3 spans 15 residues. Germline V lookup: CDR1 SGDLS, CDR2 YYNGEE. Unmatched junction bases numbered 3, after V lost 0 bases and J lost 4 bases. Recruits, aged roughly 18 to 90 years, lived in 25 or so US areas. The chain recombines TRBV9 with TRBJ2-3, with TRBD1 identical over 9 bases. The receptor was derived from a woman between 18 and 29 years old who had recovered from COVID-19. The sample was PBMCs or T cells enriched from blood (not recorded which). The DNA of the CDR3 is TGTGCCAGCAGCGTAGTGGGACAGGGCGCAGATACGCAGTATTTT. Translated: CASSVVGQGADTQYF.